This passage covers 4 T cell receptor beta chains from one sample sequenced in a study of blood T cell repertoires in COVID-19. Measured with immunoSEQ multiplex PCR; TCRdb has only the in-frame clones, and not every one. The sample yields roughly 200,000 clones, 75% to 85% seen once. Sequenced: peripheral blood. The receptors here all came from a woman aged 40 to 50 with COVID-19, enrolled during active disease.

CDR3 protein: CASSPQPAGGNNEQFF. The CDR3 DNA follows: TGTGCCAGCAGCCCTCAACCAGCGGGAGGAAACAATGAGCAGTTCTTC. The genes are TRBV7-2 and TRBJ2-1; TRBD2 matches at 9 bases. This CDR3 has 16 amino acids. The V gene's germline CDR1 is SGHTA and CDR2 FQGNSA. V shed 5 bases and J 5 bases; nucleotides not matched to a gene: 10.

The chain uses TRBV5-1 and TRBJ1-5; D possibly corresponds to TRBD1 (6 bases). This CDR3 is built from 13 residues. Germline CDR1 reads SGHRS; CDR2 reads YFSETQ. Trimming removed 1 base from V and 4 bases from J, with 6 bases in between. CDR3 sequence: CASSLTGNQPQHF. The CDR3 coding sequence is TGCGCCAGCAGCTTGACAGGGAATCAGCCCCAGCATTTT.

This chain's CDR3 is CASSYSGLAQNNEQFF. The CDR3 DNA reads TGTGCCAGCAGTTACTCGGGACTAGCGCAGAACAATGAGCAGTTCTTC. The chain recombines TRBV6-2 or TRBV6-3 with TRBJ2-1, with 10 bases that match TRBD2. The J segment lost 5 bases and the V segment lost 0 bases, leaving 4 bases of the junction unmatched. This CDR3 region has 16 residues. Germline V gene lookup returns CDR1 MNHEY and CDR2 SVGEGT.

The chain uses TRBV3-1 (or the pseudogene TRBV3-2) and TRBJ1-6; 9 nucleotides line up with TRBD1. The germline V gene has CDR1 LGHDT and CDR2 YNNKEL (reference sequence). The CDR3 spans 14 residues. J was trimmed by 9 bases and V by 4 bases; bases with no gene match: 4. The chain's CDR3 is CASSPRQGGSPLHF. CDR3 nucleotides: TGTGCCAGCAGCCCAAGACAGGGGGGTTCACCCCTCCACTTT.